Many counts were recorded for the clone carrying this T cell receptor (beta chain). The antigen is unknown. This CDR3 contains 15 residues. Between the trimmed V and J ends, which lost 7 bases and 2 bases, there was a span of 15 bases. This specimen belongs to a study of regulatory T cells in long-lasting Graves disease. General study points: The persistent group shared around 3,000 public clonotypes, more than the roughly 990 shared by new patients.

Assembly of TCR beta libraries relied on iRepertoire HTBI primers together with Arm-PCR of CDR3 regions. TCRdb redid the calling of the multiplex PCR reads with MiXCR, one entry per CDR3 protein. The sample includes approximately 470,000 distinct CDR3 sequences, 16% of them seen just once. The time point was: newly diagnosed GD, antithyroid drugs for less than 3 months. After RNA was extracted from PBMCs, the TCR library was made from it. These records were also assigned to another study, of T cells in Graves' hyperthyroidism and ophthalmopathy.

This TCR derives from a man in his forties with Graves disease. The V gene is TRBV12-3 or TRBV12-4, the J gene TRBJ1-5; maybe TRBD1 (5 bases). The sample in question was peripheral blood mononuclear cells (PBMCs), obtained at new diagnosis, from a patient treated with antithyroid drugs. The CDR3 DNA sequence: TGTGCCAGCAAGTACAGGCCGGTTGGCAATCAGCCCCAGCATTTT. This gives the protein CASKYRPVGNQPQHF.